Below are 4 T cell receptor beta chains sequenced from a single sample in a study of CD8+ T cells in alopecia areata. Stated treatment: oral pan-JAK inhibitor, 5-10 mg twice daily. In each case, RNA was isolated and then reverse transcribed into cDNA as the sequencing template. Profiled with immunoSEQ multiplex PCR; TCRdb holds only in-frame clones, not every one. The sample consists of approximately 130,000 clones, around 63% of them appearing once. The specimen was CD4+ T cells sorted from blood, collected at week 4, from a patient treated with tofacitinib. The receptor set was obtained from a human donor with alopecia areata.

The rearrangement joins TRBV28 to TRBJ2-7, with 7 bases lining up with TRBD2. V lost 10 bases to trimming and J lost 7 bases; unmatched junction nucleotides: 13. Per germline, CDR1 MDHEN and CDR2 SYDVKM. This CDR3 comprises 13 residues. This chain's CDR3 is CATAGDTSVEQYF. DNA for the CDR3: TGTGCCACCGCGGGAGATACCAGTGTTGAGCAGTACTTC.

J is TRBJ2-1 and V is TRBV7-2; possibly TRBD1 or TRBD2 for D (6 bases each). This CDR3 is built from 15 residues. V lost 5 bases, J lost 9 bases, and 20 bases lay in between. Germline V CDR1 and CDR2: SGHTA, FQGNSA. CDR3 bases: TGTGCCAGCAGCCCAGTGGGGGGCAAATCTGGTGAGCAGTTCTTC. Translation gives CASSPVGGKSGEQFF.

The chain carries TRBV29-1 and TRBJ2-2, with D possibly matching TRBD2 (6 bases). This CDR3 contains 11 residues. The ends were cut back, 3 bases at V and 13 bases at J, with 12 bases in the middle. Germline loops: CDR1 SQVTM, CDR2 ANQGSEA. The CDR3 sequence: CSVEANGRLFF. The CDR3 coding sequence is TGCAGCGTTGAGGCCAACGGGAGGCTGTTTTTT.

The chain recombines TRBV5-1 with TRBJ1-6; 8 positions agree with TRBD1. The germline V gene encodes CDR1 SGHRS and CDR2 YFSETQ. The V and J ends lost 3 bases and 0 bases, in that order; junction bases with no gene match: 11. The CDR3 consists of 19 residues. CDR3 sequence reads: CASSYWSRDRSSYNSPLHF. CDR3 DNA: TGCGCCAGCAGCTATTGGTCCCGGGACAGGAGCTCCTATAATTCACCCCTCCACTTT.